Below are 21 T cell receptor beta chains sequenced from a single sample in a study of CD8+ T cells in alopecia areata. Indicated treatment: oral pan-JAK inhibitor, 5-10 mg twice daily. TCR sequencing used cDNA made by reverse transcription of extracted RNA. Sequencing was performed with immunoSEQ multiplex PCR; in TCRdb, only in-frame clones are kept and a portion is missing. The sample carries approximately 200,000 clones, approximately 45% recorded once. The sample in question was CD4+ T cells sorted from blood, obtained at approximately week 36, from a patient treated with tofacitinib. The receptors originated from a human donor with alopecia areata.

As to this clone: Within the sample, other DNA sequences also encode this same CDR3. The chain recombines TRBV9 with TRBJ2-5, with TRBD2 matching 9 bases. Germline loops: CDR1 SGDLS, CDR2 YYNGEE. The CDR3 loop spans 15 amino acids. The J segment lost 5 bases and the V segment lost 1 base, leaving 6 bases of the junction unmatched. CDR3 region: CASSVNSGSGETQYF. Written as DNA, the CDR3 is TGTGCCAGCAGCGTAAATAGCGGGAGTGGGGAGACCCAGTACTTC. The variable domain in full, with the rest retrieved from reference TRBV9 and TRBJ2-5, is DSGVTQTPKHLITATGQRVTLRCSPRSGDLSVYWYQQSLDQGLQFLIQYYNGEERAKGNILERFSAQQFPDLHSELNLSSLELGDSALYFCASSVNSGSGETQYFGPGTRLLVL.

A single count supports this clone. CDR3: CARGGRSSGANVLTF. In DNA form, the CDR3 reads TGTGCCCGGGGAGGGCGAAGCTCTGGGGCCAACGTCCTGACTTTC. The chain links TRBV30 to TRBJ2-6, with TRBD2 matching 7 bases. Germline V lookup: CDR1 GTSNPN, CDR2 SVGIG (reference sequence). V trimming: 8 bases; J trimming: 0 bases; junction bases outside the gene matches: 7. The CDR3 has 15 residues.

The gene calls are TRBV28 and TRBJ1-5; TRBD1 aligns across 10 bases. V shed 6 bases, J shed 0 bases, and the junction held 11 bases outside the gene matches. The CDR3 totals 18 residues. CDR1 is MDHEN, CDR2 SYDVKM, per germline. Written as DNA, the CDR3 is TGTGCCAGCAGGCGTGGGACAGGGGCATCCTATAGCAATCAGCCCCAGCATTTT. Translation gives CASRRGTGASYSNQPQHF.

As to this clone: The sample holds other DNA sequences that translate to the same CDR3. The V call is TRBV5-1, the J call TRBJ2-5; a possible D gene is TRBD1 (6 bases). The germline V and J ends were trimmed by 0 bases and 4 bases, with 10 bases remaining between them. The CDR3 consists of 14 residues. Germline V gene sequence: CDR1 SGHRS, CDR2 YFSETQ. This chain's CDR3 is CASSLEGGRETQYF. CDR3 bases: TGCGCCAGCAGCTTGGAAGGGGGTAGAGAGACCCAGTACTTC.

V and J are TRBV10-3 and TRBJ2-1; TRBD2 matches 8 bases. The junction had 6 bases not matched to a gene; V was cut back by 10 bases and J by 4 bases. This CDR3 region has 13 residues. CDR1 ENHRY and CDR2 SYGVKD come from the germline V gene. Written as DNA, the CDR3 is TGTGCCAGCAAGGGCGGGAGGTACAATGAGCAGTTCTTC. Its translation is CASKGGRYNEQFF.

This clone was detected only a few times. The V call is TRBV7-9, the J call TRBJ2-7, with TRBD2 as a possible D gene (5 bases). Germline V gene sequence: CDR1 SEHNR, CDR2 FQNEAQ (reference sequence). The CDR3 is 14 amino acids. Trimming took 5 bases from V and 6 from J, leaving 17 bases between them. The CDR3 DNA reads as TGTGCCAGCAGCCCGCGTAGGCTAGCTAGCGAGCAGTACTTC. It codes for CASSPRRLASEQYF.

The V and J genes are TRBV4-1 and TRBJ2-7, with TRBD2 identical over 13 bases. The V segment lost 4 bases and the J segment 5 bases; nucleotides outside the gene matches: 5. CDR3 length: 15 residues. Looked up from germline, CDR1 is MGHRA and CDR2 is YSYEKL. DNA for the CDR3: TGCGCCAGCAGCCTCGAAGGACTAGCGGGAGACGAGCAGTACTTC. Its protein is CASSLEGLAGDEQYF.

This chain uses TRBV5-1 with TRBJ2-7, with 11 bases lining up with TRBD1. Germline CDR1 reads SGHRS; CDR2 reads YFSETQ. Trimming removed 4 bases from V and 4 bases from J; junction bases left unmatched: 7. There are 15 residues in the CDR3. The CDR3 reads CASSGQDRGQYEQYF. CDR3 nucleotide sequence: TGCGCCAGCAGCGGCCAGGACAGGGGGCAATACGAGCAGTACTTC.

The J gene is TRBJ2-5, the V gene TRBV28, with D uncertain. The CDR3 contains 12 residues. Deletions cut 6 bases from V and 2 bases from J, with 7 bases between. Germline V gene data show CDR1 as MDHEN and CDR2 as SYDVKM. The CDR3 DNA reads as TGTGCCAGCAGGACACCTCAAGAGACCCAGTACTTC. Translated: CASRTPQETQYF.

V is TRBV29-1 and J is TRBJ2-7; TRBD1 agrees at 11 bases. CDR3 size: 18 residues. Germline-derived CDR1 and CDR2 are SQVTM and ANQGSEA. With V trimmed by 3 bases and J by 0 bases, 13 bases remained unmatched. CDR3 loop: CSVDHTPGTGGSSYEQYF. The CDR3 DNA sequence: TGCAGCGTTGATCACACCCCCGGGACAGGGGGTAGCTCCTACGAGCAGTACTTC.

In DNA form, the CDR3 reads TGCGCCAGCAGCCAAGAGGGGACAGGGGGCACTGAAGCTTTCTTT. It encodes CASSQEGTGGTEAFF. V is TRBV4-1 and J is TRBJ1-1, with 11 bases identical to TRBD1. J gave up 4 bases and V 0 bases, and 1 base lay outside the gene matches. Germline V CDR1 and CDR2: MGHRA, YSYEKL. This CDR3 comprises 15 residues.

V gene TRBV30 combines with J gene TRBJ2-5; 7 bases fit TRBD2. This CDR3 contains 13 residues. The ends lost 5 bases at V and 1 base at J; junction bases unmatched: 4. The germline V gene has CDR1 GTSNPN and CDR2 SVGIG (reference sequence). In DNA form, the CDR3 reads TGTGCCTGGGGGGGGGACCTCCAAGAGACCCAGTACTTC. The encoded protein is CAWGGDLQETQYF.

The chain links TRBV6-5 to TRBJ2-2; TRBD1 might be the D (6 bases). The germline V and J ends were trimmed by 6 bases and 0 bases, with 11 bases remaining between them. The CDR3 contains 15 residues. CDR1 is MNHEY, CDR2 SVGAGI, per germline. The CDR3 loop is CASRPRDTNTGELFF. CDR3 DNA: TGTGCCAGCAGGCCCCGGGACACGAACACCGGGGAGCTGTTTTTT.

This clone was picked up one time. V gene TRBV5-6 combines with J gene TRBJ2-5; 10 nucleotides line up with TRBD2. The CDR3 sequence is 14 residues long. Unmatched junction bases numbered 10, after V lost 7 bases and J lost 7 bases. Germline CDR1 is SGHDT and CDR2 is YYEEEE. DNA for the CDR3: TGTGCCAGCTATTCAGCGGGAGGGCCAGGGACCCAGTACTTC. This encodes CASYSAGGPGTQYF.

The gene calls are TRBV30 and TRBJ2-7; D ambiguous. The CDR3 has 13 residues. Per germline, CDR1 GTSNPN and CDR2 SVGIG (reference sequence). V dropped 0 bases and J dropped 5 bases, with 11 bases sitting between them. The CDR3 loop is CAWSVIAEDEQYF. For the CDR3, the DNA is TGTGCCTGGAGTGTAATAGCAGAGGACGAGCAGTACTTC.

V usage is TRBV7-2 and J usage is TRBJ2-1; 8 nucleotides line up with TRBD2. The ends lost 4 bases at V and 9 bases at J; junction bases unmatched: 8. The CDR3 has 14 residues. Germline CDR1 reads SGHTA; CDR2 reads FQGNSA. CDR3: CASSSSAGAPEQFF. CDR3 DNA sequence: TGTGCCAGCAGCTCTTCAGCGGGAGCCCCTGAGCAGTTCTTC.

This clone was counted a few times. The CDR3 protein is CASSLVVNTEAFF. DNA for the CDR3: TGTGCCAGCAGCTTAGTAGTGAACACTGAAGCTTTCTTT. The chain joins TRBV7-9 to TRBJ1-1; D gene unclear. Germline assignment: CDR1 SEHNR and CDR2 FQNEAQ (reference sequence). Trimming left V 1 base short and J 0 bases short, with 3 bases between. The CDR3 sequence is 13 residues long.

In this sample, this clone turned up a few times. This chain uses TRBV2 with TRBJ2-5; 7 bases are shared with TRBD2. Germline-derived CDR1 and CDR2 are SNHLY and FYNNEI. Trimming took 8 bases from V and 5 from J; bases not matched to a gene: 11. The CDR3 runs 14 residues. This chain's CDR3 is CASVPAGESETQYF. The CDR3 DNA reads TGTGCCAGCGTTCCGGCGGGAGAATCTGAGACCCAGTACTTC.

This chain joins TRBV29-1 and TRBJ2-1, with 7 bases lining up with TRBD2. CDR1 is SQVTM, CDR2 ANQGSEA, per germline. The CDR3 totals 15 residues. V was clipped by 8 bases and J by 7 bases; unmatched bases: 17. The CDR3 DNA is TGCAGCTTTCATATGGCGGGAGTACTAAATAATGAGCAGTTCTTC. It encodes CSFHMAGVLNNEQFF.

The rearrangement uses TRBV29-1 and TRBJ2-4; perhaps D is TRBD1 or TRBD2 (5 bases each). The V and J ends lost 4 bases and 7 bases respectively, with 14 bases between them. The CDR3 extends over 13 amino acids. The germline gives CDR1 SQVTM, CDR2 ANQGSEA. CDR3 nucleotides: TGCAGCGTTGGTAGGGTCGAGGGGAACATTCAGTACTTC. Translation: CSVGRVEGNIQYF.

This clone showed up just a few times. The chain is built from TRBV5-1 and TRBJ2-2; 9 bases line up with TRBD1. Germline CDR1 is SGHRS and CDR2 is YFSETQ. The trim removed 4 bases at V and 5 bases at J, leaving 6 bases unmatched. This CDR3 has 15 residues. CDR3 sequence (DNA): TGCGCCAGCAGCCAAGGGGACAGGGAGACCGGGGAGCTGTTTTTT. Translation: CASSQGDRETGELFF.